The T cell receptor (beta chain) under discussion was sequenced for a study of blood T cell repertoires in COVID-19. Study context: Both acute and convalescent COVID-19 samples were obtained from the United States, Italy and Spain.

Authors' processing steps: Reference gene primer amplification gave nucleated cell count estimates. This table comes from immunoSEQ multiplex PCR, and its TCRdb copy is limited to in-frame clones, with some not included. V and J calls and clone size follow that table, whereas D and trimming were derived from the DNA. The sample has around 150,000 clones, 60% to 80% seen once. Between the trimmed V and J ends, which lost 4 bases and 4 bases, there was a span of 18 bases. Germline V gene data show CDR1 as SGHDN and CDR2 as FVKESK. The CDR3 is made up of 16 amino acids. Sequencing was performed on peripheral blood. The sequence was obtained from a man over 45 with active or convalescent COVID-19. This chain joins TRBV14 and TRBJ2-3, with no clear D. The CDR3 DNA reads TGTGCCAGCAGCCCCCCCAGTAGAGGTGGTGCAGATACGCAGTATTTT. Translated, it gives CASSPPSRGGADTQYF.